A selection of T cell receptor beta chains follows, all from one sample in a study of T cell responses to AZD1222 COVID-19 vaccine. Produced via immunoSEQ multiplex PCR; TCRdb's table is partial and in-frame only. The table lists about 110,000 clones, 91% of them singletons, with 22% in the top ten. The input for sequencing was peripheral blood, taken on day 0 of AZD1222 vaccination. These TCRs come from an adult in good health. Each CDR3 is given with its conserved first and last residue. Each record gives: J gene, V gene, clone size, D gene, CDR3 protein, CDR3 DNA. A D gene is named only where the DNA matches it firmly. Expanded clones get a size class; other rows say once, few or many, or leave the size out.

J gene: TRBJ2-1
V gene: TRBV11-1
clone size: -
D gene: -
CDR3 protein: CASSLEQLNEQFF
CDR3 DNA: TGTGCCAGCAGCTTAGAACAGCTCAATGAGCAGTTCTTC

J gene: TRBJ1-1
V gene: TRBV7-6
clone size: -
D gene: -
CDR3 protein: CASSFKSAENMNTEAFF
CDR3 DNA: TGTGCCAGCAGCTTCAAGTCTGCCGAGAACATGAACACTGAAGCTTTCTTT

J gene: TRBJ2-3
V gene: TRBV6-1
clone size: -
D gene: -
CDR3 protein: CASSEVGGRLGDTQYF
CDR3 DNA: TGTGCCAGCAGTGAAGTAGGGGGGAGGTTGGGAGATACGCAGTATTTT

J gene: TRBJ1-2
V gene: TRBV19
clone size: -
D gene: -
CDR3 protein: CASSIGPQVLGGYTF
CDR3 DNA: TGTGCCAGTAGTATAGGCCCCCAGGTTCTGGGAGGCTACACCTTC

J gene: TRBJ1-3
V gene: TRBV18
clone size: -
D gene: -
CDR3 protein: CASSPVADWRSGNTIYF
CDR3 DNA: TGTGCCAGCTCACCAGTGGCCGACTGGAGGTCTGGAAACACCATATATTTT

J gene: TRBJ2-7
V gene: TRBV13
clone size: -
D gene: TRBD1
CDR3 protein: CASSLTGVEYEQYF
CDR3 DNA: TGTGCCAGCAGCTTGACAGGGGTGGAATACGAGCAGTACTTC

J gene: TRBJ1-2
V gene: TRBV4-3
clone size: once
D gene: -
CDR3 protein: CASSQDRRYRVLTF
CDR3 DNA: TGCGCCAGCAGCCAAGATCGGCGTTACAGGGTCCTCACCTTC

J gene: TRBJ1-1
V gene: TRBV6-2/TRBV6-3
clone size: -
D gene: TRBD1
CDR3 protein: CASSYRDSVNTEAFF
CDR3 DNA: TGTGCCAGCAGTTACCGGGACAGCGTGAACACTGAAGCTTTCTTT

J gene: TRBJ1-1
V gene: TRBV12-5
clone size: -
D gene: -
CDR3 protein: CASGHKGAVTEAFF
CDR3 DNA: TGTGCTAGTGGACACAAGGGAGCCGTCACTGAAGCTTTCTTT

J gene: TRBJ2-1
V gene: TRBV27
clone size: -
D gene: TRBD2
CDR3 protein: CASSLLAGGHEQFF
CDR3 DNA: TGTGCCAGCAGTTTACTAGCGGGGGGGCATGAGCAGTTCTTC

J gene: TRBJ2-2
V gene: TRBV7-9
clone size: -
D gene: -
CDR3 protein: CASNRPRDLNTGELFF
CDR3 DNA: TGTGCCAGCAACCGACCCAGGGATCTCAACACCGGGGAGCTGTTTTTT

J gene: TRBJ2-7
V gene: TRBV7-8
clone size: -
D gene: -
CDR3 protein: CASSLATYEQYF
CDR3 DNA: TGTGCCAGCAGCTTAGCGACCTACGAGCAGTACTTC

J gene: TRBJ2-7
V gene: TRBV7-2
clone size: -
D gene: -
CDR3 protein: CASSLQSVPSYEQYF
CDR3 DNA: TGTGCCAGCAGCTTACAAAGCGTCCCCTCCTACGAGCAGTACTTC

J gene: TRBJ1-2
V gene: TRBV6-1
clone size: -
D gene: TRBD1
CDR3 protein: CASSDRQGSSYGYTF
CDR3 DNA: TGTGCCAGCAGTGATCGACAGGGGTCCTCCTATGGCTACACCTTC